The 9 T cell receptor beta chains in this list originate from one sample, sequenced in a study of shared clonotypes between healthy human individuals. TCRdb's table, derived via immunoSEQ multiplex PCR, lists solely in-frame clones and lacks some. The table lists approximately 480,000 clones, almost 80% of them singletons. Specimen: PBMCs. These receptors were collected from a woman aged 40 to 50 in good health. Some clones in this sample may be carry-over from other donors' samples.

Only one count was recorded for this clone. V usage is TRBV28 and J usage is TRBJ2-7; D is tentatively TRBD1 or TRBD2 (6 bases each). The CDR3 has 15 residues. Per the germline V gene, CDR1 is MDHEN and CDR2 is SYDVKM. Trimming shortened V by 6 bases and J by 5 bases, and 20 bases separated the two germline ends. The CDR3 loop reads CASSPPTGARDEQYF. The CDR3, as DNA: TGTGCCAGCAGCCCACCGACGGGGGCCAGGGACGAGCAGTACTTC.

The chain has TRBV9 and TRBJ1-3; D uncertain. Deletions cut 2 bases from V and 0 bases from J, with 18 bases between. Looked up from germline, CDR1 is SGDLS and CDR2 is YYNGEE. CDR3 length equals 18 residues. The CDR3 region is CASSVDSPLANSGNTIYF. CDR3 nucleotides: TGTGCCAGCAGCGTCGATTCTCCCCTCGCGAACTCTGGAAACACCATATATTTT.

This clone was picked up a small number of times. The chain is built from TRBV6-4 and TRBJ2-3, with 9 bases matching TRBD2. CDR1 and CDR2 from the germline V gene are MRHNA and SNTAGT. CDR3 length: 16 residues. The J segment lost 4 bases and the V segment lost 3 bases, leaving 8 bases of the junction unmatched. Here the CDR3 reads CASSEIAGDKSDTQYF. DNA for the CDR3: TGTGCCAGCAGTGAAATAGCGGGAGATAAATCAGATACGCAGTATTTT.

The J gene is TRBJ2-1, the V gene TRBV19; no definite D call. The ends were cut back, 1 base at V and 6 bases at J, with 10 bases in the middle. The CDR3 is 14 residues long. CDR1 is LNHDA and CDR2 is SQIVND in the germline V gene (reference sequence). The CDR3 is CASSIVERSNEQFF. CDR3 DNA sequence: TGTGCCAGTAGTATAGTGGAACGAAGCAATGAGCAGTTCTTC.

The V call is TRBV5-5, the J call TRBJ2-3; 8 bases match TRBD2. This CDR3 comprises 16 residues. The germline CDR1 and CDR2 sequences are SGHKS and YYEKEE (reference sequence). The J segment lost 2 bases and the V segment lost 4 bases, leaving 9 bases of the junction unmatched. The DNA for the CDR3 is TGTGCCAGCAGCCCTCAGGCGGGGGGATACACAGATACGCAGTATTTT. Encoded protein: CASSPQAGGYTDTQYF.

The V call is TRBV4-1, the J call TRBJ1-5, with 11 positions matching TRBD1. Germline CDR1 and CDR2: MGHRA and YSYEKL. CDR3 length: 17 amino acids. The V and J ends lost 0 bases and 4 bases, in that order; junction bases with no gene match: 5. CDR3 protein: CASSQDPGQGANQPQHF. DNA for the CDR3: TGCGCCAGCAGCCAAGATCCCGGACAGGGGGCTAATCAGCCCCAGCATTTT.

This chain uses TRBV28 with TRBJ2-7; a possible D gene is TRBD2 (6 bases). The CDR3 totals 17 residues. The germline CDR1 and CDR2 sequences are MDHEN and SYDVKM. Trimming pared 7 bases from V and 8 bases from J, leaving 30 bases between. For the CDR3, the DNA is TGTGCCAGCAAAGGGACTCGTAGCCAGTTAGGAAGTCTCCAGCAGTACTTC. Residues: CASKGTRSQLGSLQQYF.

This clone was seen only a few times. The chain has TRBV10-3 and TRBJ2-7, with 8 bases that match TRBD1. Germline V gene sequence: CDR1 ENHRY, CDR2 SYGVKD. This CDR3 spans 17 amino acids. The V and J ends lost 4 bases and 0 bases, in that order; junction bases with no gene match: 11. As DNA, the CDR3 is TGTGCCATCAGTGGAGGTGGGGACAGGAGAAGCTCCTACGAGCAGTACTTC. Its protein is CAISGGGDRRSSYEQYF.

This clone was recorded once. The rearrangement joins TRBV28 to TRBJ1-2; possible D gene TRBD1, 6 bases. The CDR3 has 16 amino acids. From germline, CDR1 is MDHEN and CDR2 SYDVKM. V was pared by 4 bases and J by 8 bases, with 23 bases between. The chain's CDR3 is CASSSHYTNRAQGYTF. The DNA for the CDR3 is TGTGCCAGCAGTTCCCATTACACGAACAGGGCTCAAGGCTACACCTTC.